These T cell receptor beta chains were read from a single sample in a study of post-analysis software for immune sequencing data. TCRdb recomputed calls from the PCR reads with MiXCR, one row per CDR3 protein. Of about 460,000 distinct CDR3 sequences in the sample, around 40% were seen once. Material: blood. All receptors derive from a girl under 18 with multiple sclerosis. The CDR3 runs from the conserved cysteine through the conserved F or W. The D gene is left open where the match is weak. The size of a clone is reported for some rows only, either as once, few or many, or as a class for expanded clones.

TRBV10-3,.,.,TRBJ2-7,TGTGCCATCAGTGACCCAAAGGGGCCCCATCTGGACGAGCAGTACTTC,CAISDPKGPHLDEQYF
TRBV15,.,many,TRBJ2-7,TGTGCCACCAGCAACCTAGGCCACTCCTACGAGCAGTACTTC,CATSNLGHSYEQYF
TRBV5-8,TRBD1,.,TRBJ1-5,TGTGCCAGCAGCCTGGGACAGGGGGCAAGGCAGCCCCAGCATTTT,CASSLGQGARQPQHF
TRBV20-1,TRBD2,few,TRBJ2-3,TGCAGTGCTAGTCCCAGCGGGAGAGTAGATACGCAGTATTTT,CSASPSGRVDTQYF
TRBV28,.,.,TRBJ1-2,TGTGCCAGCAGTCACGGGAACCGACCTAACTATGGCTACACCTTC,CASSHGNRPNYGYTF
TRBV6-2/TRBV6-3,TRBD1,.,TRBJ2-7,TGTGCCAGCAGTGGACAGGGATCCCCCTCCTACGAGCAGTACTTC,CASSGQGSPSYEQYF
TRBV6-1,.,.,TRBJ1-5,TGTGCCAGCAGTGAAGGATGGAGCAATCAGCCCCAGCATTTT,CASSEGWSNQPQHF
TRBV20-1,.,.,TRBJ2-5,TGCAGCCCGATCGGGGACCAAGAGACCCAGTACTTC,CSPIGDQETQYF
TRBV4-3,TRBD1,few,TRBJ1-2,TGCGCCAGCAAACCGGGACAGAGAAACTATGGCTACACCTTC,CASKPGQRNYGYTF
TRBV6-5,TRBD2,.,TRBJ2-1,TGTGCCAGCAGTTACTGGGGTAGCGGGATAGAGGGAATTTACAATGAGCAGTTCTTC,CASSYWGSGIEGIYNEQFF
TRBV28,TRBD1,few,TRBJ2-1,TGTGCCAGCAGTCAAACAGGGGAGCCCTACAATGAGCAGTTCTTC,CASSQTGEPYNEQFF
TRBV12-3/TRBV12-4,TRBD2,.,TRBJ2-1,TGTGCCAGCAGTTTGATAGCGGGAGGGTTGGACAATGAGCAGTTCTTC,CASSLIAGGLDNEQFF
TRBV4-1,TRBD1,.,TRBJ2-5,TGCGCCAGCAGCCAACCCGGAGGACAGGGACCACAAGAGACCCAGTACTTC,CASSQPGGQGPQETQYF
TRBV12-5,.,.,TRBJ2-4,TGTGCTAGTGGTTTGGTGCGGGAATCACTAGCCAAAAACATTCAGTACTTC,CASGLVRESLAKNIQYF
TRBV20-1,.,few,TRBJ2-1,TGCAGTGCTAGAGATAGGGAGGCCGGTTCCTACAATGAGCAGTTCTTC,CSARDREAGSYNEQFF
TRBV20-1,TRBD1,.,TRBJ2-7,TGCAGTGCTACCCCGGGGACAGGGCCCTACGAGCAGTACTTC,CSATPGTGPYEQYF
TRBV25-1,TRBD2,.,TRBJ2-5,TGTGCCAGCAGTGACCCGGGACTAGCGGTTCAAGAGACCCAGTACTTC,CASSDPGLAVQETQYF
TRBV28,.,few,TRBJ2-7,TGTGCCAGCAGTGGTGGGGCGGTCTCCTACGAGCAGTACTTC,CASSGGAVSYEQYF
TRBV4-2,.,.,TRBJ2-1,TGTGCCAGCAGCCAAGATGACGGGTGTAACCCTTCCTACAATGAGCAGTTCTTC,CASSQDDGCNPSYNEQFF
TRBV6-4,TRBD2,.,TRBJ2-3,TGTGCCAGCAGACTAGCGGGAGGAGGGAGCACAGATACGCAGTATTTT,CASRLAGGGSTDTQYF
TRBV29-1,TRBD1,.,TRBJ1-2,TGCAGCGCCCTACCGGGACAGGGATATGGCTACACCTTC,CSALPGQGYGYTF
TRBV29-1,.,few,TRBJ1-2,TGCAGCGTTGTTTCCAGATCCGGCTACACCTTC,CSVVSRSGYTF
TRBV28,TRBD1,few,TRBJ2-1,TGTGCCAGCAGTGGGACAGTCTGGGGGTTATACAATGAGCAGTTCTTC,CASSGTVWGLYNEQFF
TRBV7-3,.,once,TRBJ1-4,TGTGCCAAGATGGGGTTGAGGGTCTCCTACGAAAAACTGTTTTTT,CAKMGLRVSYEKLFF
TRBV12-3/TRBV12-4,TRBD2,.,TRBJ2-1,TGTGCCAGCAGCGCAAGCGGGGGGGTATTGAATGAGCAGTTCTTC,CASSASGGVLNEQFF
TRBV20-1,.,few,TRBJ2-7,TGCAGTGCTACAGACAGGTCCTACGAGCAGTACTTC,CSATDRSYEQYF
TRBV6-1,.,.,TRBJ2-7,TGTGCCAGCAGCCTTACAAGAATAGGGACGGGATCATACGAGCAGTACTTC,CASSLTRIGTGSYEQYF
TRBV20-1,TRBD1,many,TRBJ2-1,TGCAGTGCTAACATCGGACAGGATCACAATGAGCAGTTCTTC,CSANIGQDHNEQFF
TRBV20-1,.,.,TRBJ1-6,TGCAGTGCTAGAGATCTCCTCCCTTCTAGCTCCTATAATTCACCCCTCCACTTT,CSARDLLPSSSYNSPLHF
TRBV5-1,TRBD2,.,TRBJ2-5,TGCGCCAGCAGCTTGGCGCTAGCGGGAGGGGTACAAGAGACCCAGTACTTC,CASSLALAGGVQETQYF
TRBV20-1,TRBD1,.,TRBJ1-5,TGCAGTGCTAGGACTACATACGGGACAGACAGTATATCGCAGCATTTT,CSARTTYGTDSISQHF
TRBV20-1,TRBD1,.,TRBJ1-1,TGCAGTGCTAGAGACCTCCGACAGGGAGGCCCTGAAGCTTTCTTT,CSARDLRQGGPEAFF
TRBV5-1,TRBD1,few,TRBJ2-7,TGCGCCAGCAGCCTCCGGGACAGGCACAATGAGCAGTACTTC,CASSLRDRHNEQYF
TRBV4-3,TRBD1,few,TRBJ2-5,TGCGCCAGCAGCCAAGAGGGAACAGGGGGCTTTCGAGAGACCCAGTACTTC,CASSQEGTGGFRETQYF
TRBV6-5,TRBD2,.,TRBJ2-3,TGTGCCAGCAGTTACAGTGCGGGAGGGGGCACAGATACGCAGTATTTT,CASSYSAGGGTDTQYF
TRBV9,.,few,TRBJ1-6,TGTGCCAGCAGCGTAGATCCCTATAATTCACCCCTCCACTTT,CASSVDPYNSPLHF
TRBV10-3,TRBD1,.,TRBJ2-1,TGTGCCATCCAGAGGGTGGCGGACAGGGGAAACAATGAGCAGTTCTTC,CAIQRVADRGNNEQFF
TRBV7-9,TRBD1,few,TRBJ1-6,TGTGCCAGCAGCTCGAGGACAGGGTGGTGGGATTCACCCCTCCACTTT,CASSSRTGWWDSPLHF
TRBV28,TRBD1,.,TRBJ2-7,TGTGCCAGCAGTTTATCTTGGGACAGGGGGCTCGTCTCCATTTCCTACGAGCAGTACTTC,CASSLSWDRGLVSISYEQYF
TRBV28,TRBD2,few,TRBJ2-6,TGTGCCAGCAGTTCGGGAGGCCTTACTGGGGCCAACGTCCTGACTTTC,CASSSGGLTGANVLTF
TRBV27,TRBD1,.,TRBJ2-3,TGTGCCAGCAGTTTCTCTCAGGGGGCAAGGGATACGCAGTATTTT,CASSFSQGARDTQYF
TRBV5-5,.,.,TRBJ1-5,TGTGCCAGCAGCTTGGACCTAATGACAGGCCCCCAGCATTTT,CASSLDLMTGPQHF
TRBV5-1,.,many,TRBJ1-5,TGTGCCAGCAGTTTAGGGCAGAATCAGCCCCAGCATTTT,CASSLGQNQPQHF
TRBV6-1,TRBD1,.,TRBJ1-2,TGTGCCAGCAGTGGGGACAGGATCTATGGCTACACCTTC,CASSGDRIYGYTF
TRBV20-1,.,few,TRBJ2-5,TGCAGTGCTAGAGTAGCGAGGGGCCAAGAGACCCAGTACTTC,CSARVARGQETQYF
TRBV2,TRBD2,.,TRBJ2-1,TGTGCCAGCAGTGAATGGACTAGCGGGAGCCTAAATGAGCAGTTCTTC,CASSEWTSGSLNEQFF
TRBV6-1,TRBD1,.,TRBJ2-1,TGTGCCAGCAGTCCGGACAGGGGATCCTACAATGAGCAGTTCTTC,CASSPDRGSYNEQFF
TRBV7-3,.,.,TRBJ1-6,TGTGCCAGCAGCTCCCGGACACAAGGAGGTTCACCCCTCCACTTT,CASSSRTQGGSPLHF
TRBV7-9,.,few,TRBJ2-1,TGTGCCAGCAACTCCGACAGTTTTTCCTACAATGAGCAGTTCTTC,CASNSDSFSYNEQFF
TRBV7-6,.,few,TRBJ2-1,TGTGCCAGCACCCTACCCGGGGGGCGCGAGCAGTTCTTC,CASTLPGGREQFF
TRBV28,TRBD1,.,TRBJ2-7,TGTGCCAGCAGGTACAGGGACAGGGGCTCCTACGAGCAGTACTTC,CASRYRDRGSYEQYF
TRBV5-1,.,few,TRBJ2-5,TGCGCCAGCAGCTACCCCTCGGCGGATCAAGAGACCCAGTACTTC,CASSYPSADQETQYF
TRBV20-1,.,.,TRBJ2-7,TGCAGTGCTCGGGGGGCCCTATCCTACGAGCAGTACTTC,CSARGALSYEQYF
TRBV6-2/TRBV6-3,.,.,TRBJ2-7,TGTGCCAGCGCGACGGGGCTATCCTACGAGCAGTACTTC,CASATGLSYEQYF
TRBV7-9,.,few,TRBJ2-5,TGTGCCAGCAGCACAGTGGGCGGAGGGATGCGGGAGACCCAGTACTTC,CASSTVGGGMRETQYF